The 11 T cell receptor beta chains below were found in one sample sequenced in a study of OX40 agonist ivuxolimab in advanced cancers. Some clones are missing from TCRdb's copy, which holds only in-frame ones; the method was immunoSEQ multiplex PCR. Here the sample spans about 20,000 clones, more than 70% being singletons. Sequences were derived from CD4+ or CD8+ T cells sorted from blood, sampled in a trial of the OX40 agonist ivuxolimab. These receptors came from an adult with an advanced solid tumor such as melanoma, head and neck, liver or kidney cancer.

The rearrangement joins TRBV10-3 to TRBJ2-2; 10 bases line up with TRBD1. This CDR3 comprises 15 residues. The V gene end was trimmed by 4 bases and the J gene end by 8 bases; junction bases not matched to a gene: 7. Germline CDR1 reads ENHRY; CDR2 reads SYGVKD. The CDR3 here is CAISADRGFIGELFF. The CDR3, as DNA: TGTGCCATCAGTGCGGACAGGGGGTTCATTGGGGAGCTGTTTTTT.

The chain recombines TRBV9 with TRBJ2-2; 9 bases are a match to TRBD1. The germline V gene encodes CDR1 SGDLS and CDR2 YYNGEE. This CDR3 comprises 15 residues. Trimming removed 4 bases from V and 15 bases from J; junction bases left unmatched: 16. Here the CDR3 reads CASSPGGQGRSRMFF. For the CDR3, the DNA is TGTGCCAGCAGCCCCGGCGGACAGGGGAGAAGCAGGATGTTTTTT.

The rearrangement links TRBV18 to TRBJ2-5; 8 bases match TRBD1. This CDR3 region has 15 residues. Germline trimming cut 3 bases from V and 1 base from J; bases unmatched to any gene: 4. The germline CDR1 and CDR2 sequences are KGHSH and LQKENI. The CDR3 protein is CASSPGDRLQETQYF. As DNA, the CDR3 is TGTGCCAGCTCACCTGGGGACAGGCTCCAAGAGACCCAGTACTTC. The full variable domain, its missing parts supplied by reference TRBV18 and TRBJ2-5, is NAGVMQNPRHLVRRRGQEARLRCSPMKGHSHVYWYRQLPEEGLKFMVYLQKENIIDESGMPKERFSAEFPKEGPSILRIQQVVRGDSAAYFCASSPGDRLQETQYFGPGTRLLVL.

This chain connects TRBV16 to TRBJ2-2, with TRBD1 identical over 7 bases. CDR1 and CDR2 from the germline V gene are KGHSY and FQNENV. The CDR3 runs to 15 residues. V lost 4 bases to trimming and J lost 4 bases; unmatched junction nucleotides: 6. CDR3 nucleotides: TGTGCCAGCAGCCCTCGACAGGGTGCCACCGGGGAGCTGTTTTTT. It encodes CASSPRQGATGELFF.

The V gene is TRBV5-4, the J gene TRBJ2-2; 7 nucleotides align to TRBD2. Germline V gives CDR1 SGHNT, CDR2 YYREEE (reference sequence). Unmatched junction bases numbered 1, after V lost 7 bases and J lost 4 bases. The CDR3 contains 12 residues. The CDR3 DNA follows: TGTGCCAGCTCTAGCGGCACCGGGGAGCTGTTTTTT. Translating it yields CASSSGTGELFF.

This chain links TRBV4-1 with TRBJ2-2; no clear D gene. The germline V gene encodes CDR1 MGHRA and CDR2 YSYEKL. The CDR3 has 14 residues. V lost 0 bases to trimming and J lost 1 base, with 3 bases between them. CDR3 amino acids: CASSQEWNTGELFF. CDR3 nucleotides: TGCGCCAGCAGCCAAGAATGGAACACCGGGGAGCTGTTTTTT.

In DNA form, the CDR3 reads TGTGCCAGTAGCGAGCGGGGGGGGTACAATGAGCAGTTCTTC. Translation gives CASSERGGYNEQFF. The J gene is TRBJ2-1, the V gene TRBV19, with TRBD2 identical over 10 bases. The CDR3 has 14 amino acids. The junction had 3 bases not matched to a gene; V was cut back by 6 bases and J by 4 bases. Per the germline V gene, CDR1 is LNHDA and CDR2 is SQIVND (reference sequence). The full variable domain, its missing parts supplied by reference TRBV19 and TRBJ2-1, is DGGITQSPKYLFRKEGQNVTLSCEQNLNHDAMYWYRQDPGQGLRLIYYSQIVNDFQKGDIAEGYSVSREKKESFPLTVTSAQKNPTAFYLCASSERGGYNEQFFGPGTRLTVL.

The V gene is TRBV9, the J gene TRBJ2-7; 14 bases are a match to TRBD2. CDR1 and CDR2 (germline): SGDLS, YYNGEE. The CDR3 extends over 15 amino acids. Trimming took 2 bases from V and 7 from J; bases not matched to a gene: 5. Here the CDR3 DNA reads TGTGCCAGCAGCGTGGCGGGACTAGCGGGAGAAGAGCAGTACTTC. Translated: CASSVAGLAGEEQYF.

This chain links TRBV5-6 with TRBJ2-7; D gene ambiguous. This CDR3 is 14 amino acids long. The germline V and J ends were trimmed by 0 bases and 3 bases, with 10 bases remaining between them. Germline V gene data show CDR1 as SGHDT and CDR2 as YYEEEE. The CDR3 sequence is CASSLVGRNYEQYF. CDR3 DNA: TGTGCCAGCAGCTTGGTGGGCAGAAACTACGAGCAGTACTTC. The full variable domain, its missing parts supplied by reference TRBV5-6 and TRBJ2-7, is DAGVTQSPTHLIKTRGQQVTLRCSPKSGHDTVSWYQQALGQGPQFIFQYYEEEERQRGNFPDRFSGHQFPNYSSELNVNALLLGDSALYLCASSLVGRNYEQYFGPGTRLTVT.

This chain joins TRBV7-2 and TRBJ2-7, with D uncertain. Germline CDR1 is SGHTA and CDR2 is FQGNSA. Trimming took off 2 bases at V and 2 bases at J, with 13 bases between the two ends. This CDR3 is 15 amino acids long. CDR3: CASSLIGQATYEQYF. CDR3 DNA sequence: TGTGCCAGCAGCTTAATCGGCCAGGCGACCTACGAGCAGTACTTC.

The J gene is TRBJ1-2, the V gene TRBV19; 8 bases fit TRBD1. V gave up 5 bases and J gave up 8 bases; unmatched junction bases: 4. The CDR3 runs to 12 residues. The germline CDR1 and CDR2 sequences are LNHDA and SQIVND (reference sequence). CDR3 nucleotide sequence: TGTGCCAGTAGTTGGACAGGGAACGGCTACACCTTC. Translated: CASSWTGNGYTF.